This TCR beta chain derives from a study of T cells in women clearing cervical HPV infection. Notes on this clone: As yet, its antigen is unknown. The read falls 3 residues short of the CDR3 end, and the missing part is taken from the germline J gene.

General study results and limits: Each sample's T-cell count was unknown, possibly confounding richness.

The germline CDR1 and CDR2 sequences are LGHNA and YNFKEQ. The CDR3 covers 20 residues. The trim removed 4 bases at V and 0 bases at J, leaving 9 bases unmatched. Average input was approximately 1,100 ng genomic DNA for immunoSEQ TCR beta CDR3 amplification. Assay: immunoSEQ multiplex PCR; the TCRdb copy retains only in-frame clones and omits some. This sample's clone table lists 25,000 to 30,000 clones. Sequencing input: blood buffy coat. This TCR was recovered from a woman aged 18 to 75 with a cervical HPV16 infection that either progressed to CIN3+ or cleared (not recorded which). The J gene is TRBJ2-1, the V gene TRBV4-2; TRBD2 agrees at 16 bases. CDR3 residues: CASSRPPGTSGGASYNEQFF. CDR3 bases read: TGTGCCAGCAGCCGCCCCCCCGGGACTAGCGGGGGGGCCTCCTACAATGAG.